What follows describes a single TCR beta chain. This sample is part of a study of OX40 agonist ivuxolimab in advanced cancers. The germline CDR1 and CDR2 sequences are SGHVS and FNYEAQ. J lost 5 bases, V lost 5 bases, and 13 bases had no gene match. The CDR3 has 19 residues. Data came from immunoSEQ multiplex PCR; TCRdb stores just in-frame clones and leaves some out. The table shows tens of thousands of clones, with around 94% occurring only once. Sequences were derived from CD4+ or CD8+ T cells sorted from blood, sampled in a trial of the OX40 agonist ivuxolimab. The rearrangement links TRBV7-6 to TRBJ2-1; TRBD2 aligns across 15 bases. The source of this sequence is an adult with an advanced solid tumor such as melanoma, head and neck, liver or kidney cancer. The CDR3 DNA is TGTGCCAGCAGCCTATCGCATCCGGGACTAGCGGGGGGCCACAATGAGCAGTTCTTC. Protein: CASSLSHPGLAGGHNEQFF.